Reported below is one T cell receptor beta chain. What it binds is unknown. The sample is drawn from a study of shared clonotypes between healthy human individuals. Findings and caveats of the study: The four-donor shared clonotypes exceeded non-shared clonotypes in generation probability, with non-shared ones scoring lower.

From germline, CDR1 is MNHEY and CDR2 SVGAGI. This CDR3 region has 15 residues. Trimming shortened V by 5 bases and J by 4 bases, and 15 bases separated the two germline ends. The table came from immunoSEQ multiplex PCR; TCRdb's copy has only in-frame clones and leaves some out. This table holds 2.3 million or so clones, about 92% found once. The chain carries TRBV6-5 and TRBJ2-1, with D uncertain. This clonotype originated in a man aged 18 to 35 in good health. Some clones in this sample may be carry-over from other donors' samples. Sequenced sample: naive CD4+ T cells from PBMCs. Specified subset: CD45RA+ positively selected. CDR3 nucleotide sequence: TGTGCCAGCAGTGCCCGGACGGGTTCATACAATGAGCAGTTCTTC. This translates into CASSARTGSYNEQFF.